Below, 3 T cell receptor beta chains from the same sample are listed, as sequenced in a study of regulatory T cells. Amplification used 52 TRBV primers and 13 TRBJ primers. Profiled with immunoSEQ multiplex PCR; TCRdb holds only in-frame clones, not every one. The top ten hold roughly 1.5% of the sample, which has over 25,000 clones, roughly 92% seen once. General observations from the study: Hydrophobic residues at CDR3 positions 6 and 7 were enriched in conventional CD4+ T cells of CD3G-deficient patients.

No antigen has been assigned to these receptors. The sequenced sample was conventional CD4+ T cells sorted from blood. The receptor set was obtained from a person aged 18 to 29 with CD3G deficiency.

Only a few counts were recorded for this clone. The chain combines TRBV5-1 with TRBJ2-3; D gene unclear. This CDR3 region has 15 residues. The germline V gene encodes CDR1 SGHRS and CDR2 YFSETQ. Trimming stripped 5 bases from V and 4 bases from J, with 17 bases between. The CDR3, as DNA: TGCGCCAGCAGGAGAGGTGGCCAAACCGCAGATACGCAGTATTTT. This gives the protein CASRRGGQTADTQYF. The full variable domain, rest sourced from reference TRBV5-1 and TRBJ2-3, is KAGVTQTPRYLIKTRGQQVTLSCSPISGHRSVSWYQQTPGQGLQFLFEYFSETQRNKGNFPGRFSGRQFSNSRSEMNVSTLELGDSALYLCASRRGGQTADTQYFGPGTRLTVL.

This clone was observed a handful of times. This chain uses TRBV7-8 with TRBJ2-7; TRBD1 matches at 8 bases. Germline CDR1 and CDR2: SGHVS and FQNEAQ. The CDR3 runs to 14 residues. Trimming removed 1 base from V and 1 base from J; junction bases left unmatched: 0. The CDR3 sequence: CASSLGTGSYEQYF. The CDR3 nucleotides read TGTGCCAGCAGCTTAGGGACAGGGTCCTACGAGCAGTACTTC. Complete variable domain (other parts from reference TRBV7-8 and TRBJ2-7): GAGVSQSPRYKVAKRGQDVALRCDPISGHVSLFWYQQALGQGPEFLTYFQNEAQLDKSGLPSDRFFAERPEGSVSTLKIQRTQQEDSAVYLCASSLGTGSYEQYFGPGTRLTVT.

The chain couples TRBV5-8 to TRBJ2-5; TRBD2 matches at 7 bases. The CDR3 is 16 amino acids. Germline CDR1 and CDR2: SGHTS and YDEGEE. The junction had 10 bases not matched to a gene; V was cut back by 0 bases and J by 5 bases. CDR3 loop: CASSLGPGLRRETQYF. In nucleotides, the CDR3 is TGTGCCAGCAGCTTGGGGCCGGGACTACGGAGGGAGACCCAGTACTTC.